Each of the 25 T cell receptor beta chains below was sequenced from the same sample in a study of T cell responses to AZD1222 COVID-19 vaccine. Profiled with immunoSEQ multiplex PCR; TCRdb holds only in-frame clones, not every one. The sample records roughly 100,000 clones, more than 75% being singletons. Sequencing was performed on peripheral blood, taken on day 0 of AZD1222 vaccination. These TCRs come from an adult in good health.

The chain uses TRBV3-1 (or the pseudogene TRBV3-2) and TRBJ2-7; no firm D call. The germline V gene encodes CDR1 LGHDT and CDR2 YNNKEL (reference sequence). The V end was cut by 2 bases, the J end by 3 bases, with 11 bases between. The CDR3 runs 14 residues. CDR3 DNA: TGTGCCAGCAGCCAACCACCAGACTTCTACGAGCAGTACTTC. Its protein product is CASSQPPDFYEQYF.

V usage is TRBV30 and J usage is TRBJ2-7; D is possibly TRBD1 (6 bases). V shed 1 base and J shed 7 bases, with 17 bases lying between them. The CDR3 is made up of 14 amino acids. The germline gives CDR1 GTSNPN, CDR2 SVGIG (reference sequence). The CDR3 region is CAWSANGQTGEQYF. In DNA, the CDR3 is TGTGCCTGGAGTGCTAATGGACAGACCGGGGAGCAGTACTTC.

The chain employs TRBV19 and TRBJ2-7; weak D call: TRBD2 (6 bases). Germline V gene lookup returns CDR1 LNHDA and CDR2 SQIVND (reference sequence). The length of the CDR3 is 16 residues. V was trimmed by 6 bases and J by 3 bases, leaving 21 bases between them. Here the CDR3 reads CASSAYPLSGGYEQYF. The CDR3 coding sequence is TGTGCCAGTAGCGCATACCCTCTTAGCGGAGGCTACGAGCAGTACTTC.

CDR3 region: CASSQGGGLMNTEAFF. DNA of the CDR3: TGTGCCAGCAGCCAAGGAGGGGGGTTAATGAACACTGAAGCTTTCTTT. The chain recombines TRBV3-1 (or the pseudogene TRBV3-2) with TRBJ1-1, with D perhaps TRBD1 (6 bases). Germline lookup yields CDR1 LGHDT and CDR2 YNNKEL (reference sequence). There are 16 residues in the CDR3. The V end lost 1 base, the J end lost 0 bases, and 12 bases lay between the germline ends.

The gene calls are TRBV30 and TRBJ1-3, with 7 bases fitting TRBD1. The CDR3 covers 15 residues. V lost 2 bases to trimming and J lost 3 bases; unmatched junction nucleotides: 7. Germline values: CDR1 GTSNPN, CDR2 SVGIG (reference sequence). CDR3: CAWSTGQGVGNTIYF. DNA for the CDR3: TGTGCCTGGAGTACGGGGCAGGGGGTTGGAAACACCATATATTTT.

The genes are TRBV6-2 or TRBV6-3 and TRBJ1-1, with 10 bases aligning to TRBD1. The germline V gene encodes CDR1 MNHEY and CDR2 SVGEGT. This CDR3 is 18 amino acids long. Unmatched junction bases numbered 7, after V lost 0 bases and J lost 0 bases. CDR3 nucleotide sequence: TGTGCCAGCAGTTACTCGCCGGGACAGGGGTTCATGAACACTGAAGCTTTCTTT. This gives the protein CASSYSPGQGFMNTEAFF.

This chain joins TRBV6-1 and TRBJ1-2; tentative D call: TRBD1 (6 bases). Germline assignment: CDR1 MNHNS and CDR2 SASEGT. The V end lost 0 bases, the J end lost 4 bases, and 12 bases lay between the germline ends. This CDR3 has 15 residues. This chain's CDR3 is CASSEAGHIPYGYTF. The CDR3 DNA reads TGTGCCAGCAGTGAAGCGGGACACATCCCCTATGGCTACACCTTC.

The chain is built from TRBV9 and TRBJ1-2; 11 bases agree with TRBD1. Losses at the gene ends were 4 bases for V and 4 bases for J; bases not matched to a gene: 6. The germline V gene encodes CDR1 SGDLS and CDR2 YYNGEE. The CDR3 covers 15 residues. DNA of the CDR3: TGTGCCAGCAGCCCAGGGGACAGGGGGTCCTATGGCTACACCTTC. This gives the protein CASSPGDRGSYGYTF. Looking up the rest from reference TRBV9 and TRBJ1-2 gives the full variable domain: DSGVTQTPKHLITATGQRVTLRCSPRSGDLSVYWYQQSLDQGLQFLIQYYNGEERAKGNILERFSAQQFPDLHSELNLSSLELGDSALYFCASSPGDRGSYGYTFGSGTRLTVV.

This chain uses TRBV10-3 with TRBJ1-2, with D possibly TRBD1 on 5 matching bases. V lost 4 bases and J 2 bases, leaving 14 bases between the germline ends. The CDR3 runs 15 residues. Germline CDR1 reads ENHRY; CDR2 reads SYGVKD. Here the CDR3 DNA reads TGTGCCATCAGTGCTGGGCCGGACATAAACTATGGCTACACCTTC. It specifies CAISAGPDINYGYTF.

The J gene is TRBJ1-6, the V gene TRBV6-1; no clear D. V lost 3 bases, J lost 14 bases, and 14 bases lay in between. CDR3 length: 13 residues. The germline CDR1 and CDR2 sequences are MNHNS and SASEGT. The CDR3 protein is CASSDGRSLTLHF. The DNA for the CDR3 is TGTGCCAGCAGTGATGGCAGAAGCCTAACCCTCCACTTT.

The V and J genes are TRBV18 and TRBJ2-7; 9 bases line up with TRBD2. Germline assignment: CDR1 KGHSH and CDR2 LQKENI. Unmatched junction bases numbered 7, after V lost 1 base and J lost 6 bases. This CDR3 comprises 15 residues. CDR3 in amino acids: CASSPLGLATGEQYF. The DNA for the CDR3 is TGTGCCAGCTCACCACTGGGACTAGCAACGGGCGAGCAGTACTTC.

The chain links TRBV28 to TRBJ2-5; 8 nucleotides agree with TRBD1. The germline gives CDR1 MDHEN, CDR2 SYDVKM. J was trimmed by 4 bases and V by 5 bases; bases with no gene match: 15. The CDR3 contains 17 residues. Written as DNA, the CDR3 is TGTGCCAGCAGTCCGATGGCCCAGGGGGCAAGTGGAGAGACCCAGTACTTC. Translating gives CASSPMAQGASGETQYF.

V is TRBV5-1 and J is TRBJ1-4; a weak D match, TRBD1 (5 bases). In germline, CDR1 is SGHRS, CDR2 YFSETQ. The length of the CDR3 is 14 residues. With 7 bases removed from V and 5 bases from J, the gap between germline ends came to 15 bases. CDR3 DNA sequence: TGCGCCAGCTCACTCGTGGGGCAAAATGAAAAACTGTTTTTT. It translates to CASSLVGQNEKLFF.

This rearrangement joins TRBV4-1 to TRBJ2-1; 8 bases fit TRBD1. Trimming at V came to 2 bases and at J to 8 bases, leaving 2 bases not matched to a gene. This CDR3 has 13 amino acids. Germline values: CDR1 MGHRA, CDR2 YSYEKL. Here the CDR3 DNA reads TGCGCCAGCAGCCAACAGGGGGCGGATGAGCAGTTCTTC. It is translated as CASSQQGADEQFF.

The chain uses TRBV5-1 and TRBJ2-3; D gene uncertain. The CDR3 is 14 residues long. V was trimmed by 0 bases and J by 0 bases, leaving 5 bases between them. Germline V gives CDR1 SGHRS, CDR2 YFSETQ. CDR3 amino acids: CASSLAGSTDTQYF. The CDR3 nucleotides are TGCGCCAGCAGCTTGGCTGGGAGCACAGATACGCAGTATTTT.

This rearrangement joins TRBV6-5 to TRBJ1-6; no firm D call. The germline gives CDR1 MNHEY, CDR2 SVGAGI. V gave up 7 bases and J gave up 9 bases, with 19 bases separating them. This CDR3 region has 15 residues. The CDR3 sequence is CASTDYPQDGSPLHF. In DNA form, the CDR3 reads TGTGCCAGCACAGATTATCCGCAGGATGGTTCACCCCTCCACTTT.

The chain links TRBV3-1 (or the pseudogene TRBV3-2) to TRBJ1-4; D might be TRBD1 (6 bases). CDR3 length: 14 residues. V shed 7 bases and J shed 2 bases, with 11 bases lying between them. From germline, CDR1 is LGHDT and CDR2 YNNKEL (reference sequence). The CDR3 sequence is CASTARGTNEKLFF. CDR3 nucleotide sequence: TGTGCCAGCACCGCGAGGGGGACTAATGAAAAACTGTTTTTT.

The V call is TRBV5-8, the J call TRBJ2-2; 8 bases fit TRBD2. Germline V CDR1 and CDR2: SGHTS, YDEGEE. V lost 4 bases, J lost 4 bases, and 3 bases stayed unmatched. This CDR3 region has 14 residues. The CDR3 protein is CASSGTSGTGELFF. The CDR3 DNA reads as TGTGCCAGCAGCGGAACTAGCGGCACCGGGGAGCTGTTTTTT.

The chain recombines TRBV28 with TRBJ1-2, with 8 nucleotides matching TRBD1. The CDR3 runs to 15 residues. Losses at the gene ends were 9 bases for V and 0 bases for J; bases not matched to a gene: 9. Per germline, CDR1 MDHEN and CDR2 SYDVKM. CDR3 coding DNA: TGTGCCAGTAGAGTACAGGGGGGAGCTAACTATGGCTACACCTTC. This gives the protein CASRVQGGANYGYTF.

The chain joins TRBV29-1 to TRBJ2-7; 7 bases agree with TRBD1. The CDR3 is 12 amino acids. V shed 7 bases, J shed 6 bases, and the junction held 9 bases outside the gene matches. Germline values: CDR1 SQVTM, CDR2 ANQGSEA. CDR3 region: CSGSSRGREQYF. DNA of the CDR3: TGCAGCGGCTCGTCGAGGGGGCGCGAGCAGTACTTC.

J is TRBJ2-2 and V is TRBV6-5, with D perhaps TRBD2 (6 bases). V was cut by 6 bases and J by 6 bases, with 14 bases left in between. The CDR3 runs 14 residues. The germline V gene encodes CDR1 MNHEY and CDR2 SVGAGI. CDR3 nucleotide sequence: TGTGCCAGCAGGGGCTCGGAGGGAGCCGGGGAGCTGTTTTTT. This sequence encodes CASRGSEGAGELFF.

V is TRBV10-2 and J is TRBJ1-2; D is possibly TRBD1 (6 bases). With 6 bases removed from V and 8 bases from J, the gap between germline ends came to 16 bases. Germline V gene sequence: CDR1 WSHSY, CDR2 SAAADI. The CDR3 length is 13 residues. CDR3 amino acids: CASREQGPTGYTF. CDR3 in DNA: TGCGCCAGCAGGGAACAGGGACCGACGGGCTACACCTTC.

J is TRBJ2-3 and V is TRBV7-9; 15 bases line up with TRBD2. The CDR3 is 18 amino acids. With V trimmed by 5 bases and J by 0 bases, 6 bases remained unmatched. Germline V gene lookup returns CDR1 SEHNR and CDR2 FQNEAQ (reference sequence). CDR3 nucleotide sequence: TGTGCCAGCAGCCGTGGGACTAGCGGGAGGATCAGCACAGATACGCAGTATTTT. Translating it yields CASSRGTSGRISTDTQYF.

The J gene is TRBJ2-7, the V gene TRBV6-6, with TRBD2 matching 8 bases. V lost 0 bases to trimming and J lost 1 base; unmatched junction nucleotides: 5. Germline V gene data show CDR1 as MNHNY and CDR2 as SVGAGI (reference sequence). The CDR3 extends over 16 amino acids. CDR3 amino acids: CASSYSFQRESYEQYF. The CDR3 nucleotides read TGTGCCAGCAGTTACTCTTTCCAGCGGGAGTCCTACGAGCAGTACTTC.

The rearrangement links TRBV18 to TRBJ2-7; 10 nucleotides match TRBD2. Trimming took 3 bases from V and 4 from J; bases not matched to a gene: 12. Germline V lookup: CDR1 KGHSH, CDR2 LQKENI. The CDR3 totals 17 residues. As DNA, the CDR3 is TGTGCCAGCTCACCTTTCGCTAGCGGGAGAAATAGTTACGAGCAGTACTTC. It is translated as CASSPFASGRNSYEQYF.